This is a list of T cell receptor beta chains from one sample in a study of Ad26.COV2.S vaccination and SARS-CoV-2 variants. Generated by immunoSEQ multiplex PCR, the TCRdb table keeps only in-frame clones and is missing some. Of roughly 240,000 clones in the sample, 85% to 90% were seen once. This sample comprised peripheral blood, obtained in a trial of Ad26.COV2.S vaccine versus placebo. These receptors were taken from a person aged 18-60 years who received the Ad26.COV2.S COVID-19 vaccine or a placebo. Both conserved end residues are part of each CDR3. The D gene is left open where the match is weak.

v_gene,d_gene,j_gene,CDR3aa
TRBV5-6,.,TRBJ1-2,CASSPGRFYGYTF
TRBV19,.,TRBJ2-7,CASSTTSGAEQYF
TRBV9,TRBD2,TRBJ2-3,CASSVRTSVTDTQYF
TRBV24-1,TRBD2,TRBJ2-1,CATSGREVNDEQFF
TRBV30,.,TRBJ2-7,CAWSTDSRRSYEQYF
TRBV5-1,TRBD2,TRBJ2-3,CASSLPPRTRTDTQYF
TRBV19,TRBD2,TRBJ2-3,CASRTSGGSARTDTQYF
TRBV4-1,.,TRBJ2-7,CASSQVKGIPLTLSYEQYF
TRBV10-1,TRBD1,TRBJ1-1,CASSPRQGSFFF
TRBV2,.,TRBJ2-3,CASSGQSTSTDTQYF
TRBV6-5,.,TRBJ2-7,CASSLDRAPTYEQYF
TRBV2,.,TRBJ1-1,CASSQDGNTEAFF
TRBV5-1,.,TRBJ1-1,CASSLGSGMNTEAFF
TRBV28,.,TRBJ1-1,CASRKVNTEAFF
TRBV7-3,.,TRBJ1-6,CASSASYNSPLHF
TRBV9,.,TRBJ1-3,CASSQGLSAGNTIYF
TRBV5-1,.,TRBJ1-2,CASSPGMGSYGYTF
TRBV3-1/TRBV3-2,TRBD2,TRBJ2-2,CASSQSRGLDSGELFF
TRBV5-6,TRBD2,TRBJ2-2,CASSPGLASGETGELFF
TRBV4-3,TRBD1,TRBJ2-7,CASSQSDRGVYEQYF
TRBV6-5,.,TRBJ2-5,CASTSLGSGETQYF
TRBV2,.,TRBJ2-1,CASSEGILYNEQFF
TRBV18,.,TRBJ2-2,CASSPRQTTGELFF
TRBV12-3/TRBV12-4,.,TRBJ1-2,CASQDYYGYTF
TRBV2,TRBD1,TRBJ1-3,CASSETGPSSGNTIYF
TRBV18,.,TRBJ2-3,CASSPFADTQYF
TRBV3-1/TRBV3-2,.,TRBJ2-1,CASSQAIVTRVYNEQFF
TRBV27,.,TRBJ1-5,CASSPGRGNQPQHF
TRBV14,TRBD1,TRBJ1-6,CASSRTRDSNSPLHF
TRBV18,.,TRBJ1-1,CASSPMGVGTEAFF
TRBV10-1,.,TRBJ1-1,CASSEGRRGAFF
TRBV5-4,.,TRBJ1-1,CASSTGRVTEAFF
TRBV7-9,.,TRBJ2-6,CASSPLGGANVLTF
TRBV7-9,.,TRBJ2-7,CASSFGGNSYEQYF
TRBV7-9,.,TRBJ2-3,CASSPVAARTDTQYF
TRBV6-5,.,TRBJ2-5,CASSYGGHQQETQYF
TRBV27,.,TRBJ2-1,CASSPLQGGFYNEQFF
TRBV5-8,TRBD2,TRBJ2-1,CASATVGGKANEQFF
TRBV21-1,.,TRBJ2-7,CASSKGQNHKPYEQYF
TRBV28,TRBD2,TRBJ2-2,CASRQLSGGAPRIGELFF
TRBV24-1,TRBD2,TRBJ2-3,CATSDWASGMDGDTQYF
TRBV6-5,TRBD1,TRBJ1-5,CASSPTGVSNQPQHF
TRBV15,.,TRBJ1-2,CATSRVPAYYGYTF
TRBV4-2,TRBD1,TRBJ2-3,CASSQETGRFTDTQYF
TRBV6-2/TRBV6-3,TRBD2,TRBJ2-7,CASSYGRLAGTIYEQYF
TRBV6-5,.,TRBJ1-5,CASRRSGGSDQPQHF
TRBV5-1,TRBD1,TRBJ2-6,CASSLAWDSQFSGANVLTF
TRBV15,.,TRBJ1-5,CATSRAGGERSQHF
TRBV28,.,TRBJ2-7,CASSPFLAGGPPF
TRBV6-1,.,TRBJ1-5,CASSEGAGQNQPQHF
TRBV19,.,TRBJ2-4,CASSILAGLNIQYF
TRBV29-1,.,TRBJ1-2,CSFRSGVGYTF
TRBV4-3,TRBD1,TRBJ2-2,CASSARDSANTGELFF
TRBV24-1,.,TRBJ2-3,CATSGSTATQYF
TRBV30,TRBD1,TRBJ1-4,CACQTGTGVEKLFF
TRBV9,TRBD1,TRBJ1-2,CASSAGQGANYGYTF
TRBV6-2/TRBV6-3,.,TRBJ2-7,CASSYSSSTYEQYF
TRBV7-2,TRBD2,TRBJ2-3,CASSLSSGVSTDTQYF
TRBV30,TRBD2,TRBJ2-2,CAVAGGLTGELFF
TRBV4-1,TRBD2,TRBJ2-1,CASSQEASGSRNEQFF